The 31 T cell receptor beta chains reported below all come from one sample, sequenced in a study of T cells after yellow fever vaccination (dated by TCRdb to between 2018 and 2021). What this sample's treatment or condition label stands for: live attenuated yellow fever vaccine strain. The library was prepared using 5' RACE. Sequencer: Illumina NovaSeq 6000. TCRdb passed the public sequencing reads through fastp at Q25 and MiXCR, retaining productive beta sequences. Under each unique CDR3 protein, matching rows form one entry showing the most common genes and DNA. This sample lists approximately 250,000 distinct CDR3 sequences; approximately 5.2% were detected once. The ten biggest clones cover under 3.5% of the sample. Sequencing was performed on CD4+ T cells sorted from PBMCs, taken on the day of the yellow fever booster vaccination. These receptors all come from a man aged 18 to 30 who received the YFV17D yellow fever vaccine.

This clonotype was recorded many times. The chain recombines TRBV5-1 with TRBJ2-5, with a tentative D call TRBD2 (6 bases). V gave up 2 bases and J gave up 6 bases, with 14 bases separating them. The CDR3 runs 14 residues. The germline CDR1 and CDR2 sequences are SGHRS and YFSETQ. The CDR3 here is CASSFEMEGKTQYF. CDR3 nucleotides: TGCGCCAGCAGCTTTGAGATGGAGGGGAAGACCCAGTACTTC.

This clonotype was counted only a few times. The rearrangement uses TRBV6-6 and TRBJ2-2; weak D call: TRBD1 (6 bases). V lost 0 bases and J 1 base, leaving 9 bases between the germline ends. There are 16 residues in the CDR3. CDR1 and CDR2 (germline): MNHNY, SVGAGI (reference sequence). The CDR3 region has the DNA TGTGCCAGCAGTTACTCTACAGGGCAGAACACCGGGGAGCTGTTTTTT. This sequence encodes CASSYSTGQNTGELFF.

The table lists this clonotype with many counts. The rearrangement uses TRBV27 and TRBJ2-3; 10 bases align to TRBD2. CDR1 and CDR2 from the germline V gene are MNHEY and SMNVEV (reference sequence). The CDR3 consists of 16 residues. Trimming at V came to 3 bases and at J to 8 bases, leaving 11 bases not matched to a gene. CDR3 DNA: TGTGCCAGCAGTTTCGGGGTAGCGGGGGGATTCGGTACGCAGTATTTT. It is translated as CASSFGVAGGFGTQYF.

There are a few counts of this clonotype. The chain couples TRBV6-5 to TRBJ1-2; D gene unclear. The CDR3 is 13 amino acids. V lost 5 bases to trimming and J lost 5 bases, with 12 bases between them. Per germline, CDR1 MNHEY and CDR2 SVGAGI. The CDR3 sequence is CASSTPSLYGYTF. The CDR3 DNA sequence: TGTGCCAGCAGTACCCCTTCCCTGTATGGCTACACCTTC.

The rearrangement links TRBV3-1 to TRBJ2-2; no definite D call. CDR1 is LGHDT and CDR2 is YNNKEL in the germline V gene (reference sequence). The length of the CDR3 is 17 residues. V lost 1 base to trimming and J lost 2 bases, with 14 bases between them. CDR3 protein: CASSQVLVGPNTGELFF. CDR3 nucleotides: TGTGCCAGCAGCCAAGTATTGGTCGGGCCAAACACCGGGGAGCTGTTTTTT.

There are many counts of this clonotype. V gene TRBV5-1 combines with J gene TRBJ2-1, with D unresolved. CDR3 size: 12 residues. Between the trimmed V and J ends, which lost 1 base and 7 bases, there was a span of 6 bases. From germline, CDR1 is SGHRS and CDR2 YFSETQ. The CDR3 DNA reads TGCGCCAGCAGCTTGACTTTTAATGAGCAGTTCTTC. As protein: CASSLTFNEQFF.

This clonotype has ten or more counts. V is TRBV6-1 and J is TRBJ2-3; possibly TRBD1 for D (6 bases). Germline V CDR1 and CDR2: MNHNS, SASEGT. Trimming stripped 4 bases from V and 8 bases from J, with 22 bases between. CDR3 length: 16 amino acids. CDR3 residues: CASSGTPLGALGTQYF. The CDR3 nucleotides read TGTGCCAGCAGTGGGACTCCGCTGGGGGCCTTAGGTACGCAGTATTTT.

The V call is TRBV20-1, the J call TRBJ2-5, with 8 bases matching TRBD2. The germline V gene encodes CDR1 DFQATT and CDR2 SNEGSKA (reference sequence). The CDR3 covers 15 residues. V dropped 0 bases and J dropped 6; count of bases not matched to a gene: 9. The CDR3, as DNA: TGCAGTGCTAGAGATCCCGGACTAGCTTGGAAGACCCAGTACTTC. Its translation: CSARDPGLAWKTQYF.

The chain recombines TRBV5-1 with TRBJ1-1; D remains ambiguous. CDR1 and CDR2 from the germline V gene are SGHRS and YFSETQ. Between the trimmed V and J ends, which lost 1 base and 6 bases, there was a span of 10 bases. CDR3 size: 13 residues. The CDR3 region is CASSLSMASEAFF. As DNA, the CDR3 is TGCGCCAGCAGCTTGAGTATGGCTTCTGAAGCTTTCTTT.

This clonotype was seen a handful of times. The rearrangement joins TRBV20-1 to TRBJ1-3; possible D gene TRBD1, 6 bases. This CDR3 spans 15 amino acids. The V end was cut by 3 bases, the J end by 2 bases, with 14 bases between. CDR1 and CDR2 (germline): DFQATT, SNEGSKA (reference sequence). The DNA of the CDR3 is TGCAGTGCTAGCCGGCCACAGGGAACTGGAAACACCATATATTTT. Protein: CSASRPQGTGNTIYF.

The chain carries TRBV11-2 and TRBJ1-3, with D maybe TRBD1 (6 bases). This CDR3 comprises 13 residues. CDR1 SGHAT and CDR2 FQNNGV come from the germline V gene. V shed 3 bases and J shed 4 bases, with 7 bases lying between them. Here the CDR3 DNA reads TGTGCCAGCAGCTTCGACAGGGGAAACACCATATATTTT. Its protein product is CASSFDRGNTIYF. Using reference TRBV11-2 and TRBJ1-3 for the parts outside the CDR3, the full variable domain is EAGVAQSPRYKIIEKRQSVAFWCNPISGHATLYWYQQILGQGPKLLIQFQNNGVVDDSQLPKDRFSAERLKGVDSTLKIQPAKLEDSAVYLCASSFDRGNTIYFGEGSWLTVV.

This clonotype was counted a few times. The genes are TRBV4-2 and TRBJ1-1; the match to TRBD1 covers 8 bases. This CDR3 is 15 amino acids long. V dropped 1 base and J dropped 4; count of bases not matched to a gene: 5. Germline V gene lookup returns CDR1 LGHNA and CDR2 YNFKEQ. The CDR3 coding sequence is TGTGCCAGCAGCCAAGCCCCGGACAGGGCCACTGAAGCTTTCTTT. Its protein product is CASSQAPDRATEAFF.

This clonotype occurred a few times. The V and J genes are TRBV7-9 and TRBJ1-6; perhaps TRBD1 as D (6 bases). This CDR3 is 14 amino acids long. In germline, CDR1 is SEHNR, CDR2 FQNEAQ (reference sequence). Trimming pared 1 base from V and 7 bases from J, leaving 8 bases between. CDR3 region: CASSLDTGNSPLHF. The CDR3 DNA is TGTGCCAGCAGCTTAGATACAGGGAATTCACCCCTCCACTTT.

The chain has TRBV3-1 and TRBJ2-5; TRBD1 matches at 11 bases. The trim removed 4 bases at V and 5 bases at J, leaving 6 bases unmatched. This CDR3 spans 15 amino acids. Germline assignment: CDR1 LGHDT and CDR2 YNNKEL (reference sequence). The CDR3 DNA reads TGTGCCAGCAGCCGTGCCGGGACAGGGGGTGAGACCCAGTACTTC. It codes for CASSRAGTGGETQYF.

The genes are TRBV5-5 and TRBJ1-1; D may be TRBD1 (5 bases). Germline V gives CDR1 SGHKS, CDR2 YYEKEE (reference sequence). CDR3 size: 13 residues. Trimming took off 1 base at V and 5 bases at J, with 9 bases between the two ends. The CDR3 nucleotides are TGTGCCAGCAGCTTGTCGGGGCAGACTGAAGCTTTCTTT. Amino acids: CASSLSGQTEAFF.

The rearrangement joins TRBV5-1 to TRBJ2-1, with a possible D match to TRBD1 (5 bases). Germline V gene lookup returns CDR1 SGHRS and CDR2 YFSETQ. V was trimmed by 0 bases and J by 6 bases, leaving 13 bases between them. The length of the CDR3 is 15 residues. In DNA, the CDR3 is TGCGCCAGCAGCTTGGTGACAGCCCGTAGCAATGAGCAGTTCTTC. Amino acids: CASSLVTARSNEQFF. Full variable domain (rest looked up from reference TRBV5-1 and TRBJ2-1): KAGVTQTPRYLIKTRGQQVTLSCSPISGHRSVSWYQQTPGQGLQFLFEYFSETQRNKGNFPGRFSGRQFSNSRSEMNVSTLELGDSALYLCASSLVTARSNEQFFGPGTRLTVL.

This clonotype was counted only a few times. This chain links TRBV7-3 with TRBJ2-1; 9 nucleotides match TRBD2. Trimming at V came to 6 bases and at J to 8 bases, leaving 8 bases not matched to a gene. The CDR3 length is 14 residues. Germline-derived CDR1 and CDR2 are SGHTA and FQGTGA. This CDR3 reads CASSPGLATDEQFF. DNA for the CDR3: TGTGCCAGCAGTCCGGGACTAGCAACAGATGAGCAGTTCTTC.

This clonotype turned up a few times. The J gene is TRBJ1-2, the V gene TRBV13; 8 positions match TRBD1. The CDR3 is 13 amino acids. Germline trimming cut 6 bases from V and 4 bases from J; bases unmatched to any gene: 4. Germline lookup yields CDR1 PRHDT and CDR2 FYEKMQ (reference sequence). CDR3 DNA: TGTGCCAGCAGTTGGGACAGGATCTATGGCTACACCTTC. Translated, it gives CASSWDRIYGYTF.

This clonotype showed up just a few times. The CDR3 reads CAWRDRGLYEQYF. The CDR3 DNA sequence: TGTGCCTGGAGGGACAGGGGGCTCTACGAGCAGTACTTC. The chain recombines TRBV30 with TRBJ2-7, with 11 bases identical to TRBD1. Trimming cost V 3 bases and J 3 bases; bases outside gene matches: 1. Per the germline V gene, CDR1 is GTSNPN and CDR2 is SVGIG (reference sequence). The CDR3 loop spans 13 amino acids. The entire variable domain, with the rest obtained from reference TRBV30 and TRBJ2-7, is as follows: SQTIHQWPATLVQPVGSPLSLECTVEGTSNPNLYWYRQAAGRGLQLLFYSVGIGQISSEVPQNLSASRPQDRQFILSSKKLLLSDSGFYLCAWRDRGLYEQYFGPGTRLTVT.

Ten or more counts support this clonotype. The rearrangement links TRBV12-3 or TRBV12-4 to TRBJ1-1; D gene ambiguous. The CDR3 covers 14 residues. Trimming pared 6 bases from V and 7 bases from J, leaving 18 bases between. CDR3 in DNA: TGTGCCAGCAGCCGAGCGGGCCCCGAATTTGAAGCTTTCTTT. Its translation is CASSRAGPEFEAFF.

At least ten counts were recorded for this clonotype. The CDR3 reads CSVGSQETQYF. The DNA for the CDR3 is TGCAGCGTTGGCAGTCAAGAGACCCAGTACTTC. The chain links TRBV29-1 to TRBJ2-5, with D hard to call. CDR3 length: 11 residues. Between the trimmed V and J ends, which lost 4 bases and 2 bases, there was a span of 5 bases. Germline CDR1 is SQVTM and CDR2 is ANQGSEA.

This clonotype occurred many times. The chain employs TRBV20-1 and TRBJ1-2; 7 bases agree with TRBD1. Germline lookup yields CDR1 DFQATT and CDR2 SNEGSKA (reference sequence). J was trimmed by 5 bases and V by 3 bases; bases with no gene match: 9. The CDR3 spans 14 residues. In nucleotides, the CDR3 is TGCAGTGCTAGCCGTAGGACAGGAGGATATGGCTACACCTTC. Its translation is CSASRRTGGYGYTF.

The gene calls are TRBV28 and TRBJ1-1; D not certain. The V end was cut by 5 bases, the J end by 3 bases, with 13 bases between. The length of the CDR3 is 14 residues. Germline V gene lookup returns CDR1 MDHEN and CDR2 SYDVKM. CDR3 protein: CASSPGSVDTEAFF. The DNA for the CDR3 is TGTGCCAGCAGTCCCGGTTCCGTGGACACTGAAGCTTTCTTT.

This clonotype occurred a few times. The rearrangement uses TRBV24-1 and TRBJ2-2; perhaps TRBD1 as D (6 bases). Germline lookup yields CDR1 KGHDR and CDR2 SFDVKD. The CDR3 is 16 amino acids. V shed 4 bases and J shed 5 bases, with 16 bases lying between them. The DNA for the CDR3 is TGTGCCACCAGTGAGCTCAGGGGTGGGCAAACCGGGGAGCTGTTTTTT. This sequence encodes CATSELRGGQTGELFF.

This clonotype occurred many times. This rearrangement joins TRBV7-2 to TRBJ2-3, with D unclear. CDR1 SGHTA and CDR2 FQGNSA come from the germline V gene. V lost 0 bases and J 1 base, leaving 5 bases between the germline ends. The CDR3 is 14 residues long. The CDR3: CASSLAQGTDTQYF. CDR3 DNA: TGTGCCAGCAGCTTAGCGCAGGGCACAGATACGCAGTATTTT.

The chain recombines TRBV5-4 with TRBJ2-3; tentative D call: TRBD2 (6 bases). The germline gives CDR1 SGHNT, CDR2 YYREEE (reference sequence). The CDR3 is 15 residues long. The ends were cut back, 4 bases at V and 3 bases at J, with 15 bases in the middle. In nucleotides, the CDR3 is TGTGCCAGCAGCCCGGGGAGGACCACTACAGATACGCAGTATTTT. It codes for CASSPGRTTTDTQYF.

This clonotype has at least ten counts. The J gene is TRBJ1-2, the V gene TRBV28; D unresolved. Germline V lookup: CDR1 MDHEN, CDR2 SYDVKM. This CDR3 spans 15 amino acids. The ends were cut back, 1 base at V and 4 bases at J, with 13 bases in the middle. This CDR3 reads CASSLSFEGSYGYTF. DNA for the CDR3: TGTGCCAGCAGTTTATCATTCGAGGGTTCCTATGGCTACACCTTC.

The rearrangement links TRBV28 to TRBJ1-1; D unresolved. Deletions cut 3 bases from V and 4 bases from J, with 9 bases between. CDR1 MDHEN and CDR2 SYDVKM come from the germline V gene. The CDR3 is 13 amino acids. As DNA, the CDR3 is TGTGCCAGCAGTTTCCGCCGAGTCACTGAAGCTTTCTTT. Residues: CASSFRRVTEAFF. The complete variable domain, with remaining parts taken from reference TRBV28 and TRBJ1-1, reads DVKVTQSSRYLVKRTGEKVFLECVQDMDHENMFWYRQDPGLGLRLIYFSYDVKMKEKGDIPEGYSVSREKKERFSLILESASTNQTSMYLCASSFRRVTEAFFGQGTRLTVV.

CDR3 DNA sequence: TGTGCCAGCAGCTTAGACGGGGGACTAAACTATGGCTACACCTTC. Protein sequence: CASSLDGGLNYGYTF. The chain uses TRBV7-2 and TRBJ1-2, with D possibly being TRBD1 (5 bases). There are 15 residues in the CDR3. CDR1 and CDR2 (germline): SGHTA, FQGNSA. The V gene lost 1 base and the J gene lost 2 bases, with 11 bases spanning the gap. Full variable domain (outside the CDR3, taken from reference TRBV7-2 and TRBJ1-2): GAGVSQSPSNKVTEKGKDVELRCDPISGHTALYWYRQSLGQGLEFLIYFQGNSAPDKSGLPSDRFSAERTGGSVSTLTIQRTQQEDSAVYLCASSLDGGLNYGYTFGSGTRLTVV.

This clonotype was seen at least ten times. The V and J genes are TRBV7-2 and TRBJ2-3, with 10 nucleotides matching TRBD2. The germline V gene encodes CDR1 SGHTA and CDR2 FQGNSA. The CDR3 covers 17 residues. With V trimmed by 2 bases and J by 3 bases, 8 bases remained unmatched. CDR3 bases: TGTGCCAGCAGCTTAAATCTCCTAGCGGGGGTTACAGATACGCAGTATTTT. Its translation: CASSLNLLAGVTDTQYF.

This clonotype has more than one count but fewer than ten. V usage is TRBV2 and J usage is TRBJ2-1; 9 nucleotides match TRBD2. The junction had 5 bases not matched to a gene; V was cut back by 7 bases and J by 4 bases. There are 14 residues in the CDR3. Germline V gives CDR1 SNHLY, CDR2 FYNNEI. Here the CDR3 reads CASTRLAAYNEQFF. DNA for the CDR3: TGTGCCAGCACAAGACTAGCGGCTTACAATGAGCAGTTCTTC.